These 23 T cell receptor beta chains came from one sample sequenced in a study of glioma-infiltrating T cells after dendritic cell vaccination. Stated time point: after dendritic cell vaccination, including at tumor progression/relapse. Profiling relied on immunoSEQ multiplex PCR, and the TCRdb table lists in-frame clones only, not all of them. This sample has approximately 91,000 clones, with around four fifths found just once. Here the sequenced sample was blood, taken after dendritic cell vaccination. The source is a human donor with glioblastoma.

This chain links TRBV2 with TRBJ2-5, with 7 nucleotides matching TRBD1. The germline gives CDR1 SNHLY, CDR2 FYNNEI. Unmatched junction bases numbered 5, after V lost 0 bases and J lost 7 bases. This CDR3 region has 14 residues. CDR3 sequence reads: CASSEADRRGTQYF. CDR3 sequence (DNA): TGTGCCAGCAGTGAAGCGGACAGGCGCGGGACCCAGTACTTC. Complete variable domain (other parts from reference TRBV2 and TRBJ2-5): EPEVTQTPSHQVTQMGQEVILRCVPISNHLYFYWYRQILGQKVEFLVSFYNNEISEKSEIFDDQFSVERPDGSNFTLKIRSTKLEDSAMYFCASSEADRRGTQYFGPGTRLLVL.

The V call is TRBV5-6, the J call TRBJ1-2, with TRBD1 identical over 9 bases. CDR3 length equals 14 residues. CDR1 and CDR2 (germline): SGHDT, YYEEEE. After removal of 7 bases from V and 2 bases from J, the junction contained 6 bases not matched to a gene. The CDR3 is CASYVTGGNYGYTF. CDR3 bases: TGTGCCAGCTACGTAACAGGGGGCAACTATGGCTACACCTTC.

The chain is built from TRBV16 and TRBJ1-3; a possible D gene is TRBD1 (5 bases). The CDR3 runs to 15 residues. Germline V gene sequence: CDR1 KGHSY, CDR2 FQNENV. V lost 2 bases and J 2 bases, leaving 10 bases between the germline ends. The CDR3 loop is CASSQLIRAGNTIYF. In DNA form, the CDR3 reads TGTGCCAGCAGCCAACTAATCAGGGCTGGAAACACCATATATTTT.

This chain connects TRBV6-5 to TRBJ2-3; maybe TRBD1 (5 bases). The germline V gene has CDR1 MNHEY and CDR2 SVGAGI. The CDR3 spans 15 residues. Trimming took 0 bases from V and 3 from J, leaving 10 bases between them. CDR3 in amino acids: CASSYSGAVTDTQYF. The CDR3 DNA reads TGTGCCAGCAGTTACTCTGGGGCTGTAACAGATACGCAGTATTTT.

The gene calls are TRBV2 and TRBJ2-1, with 10 bases identical to TRBD1. The V and J ends lost 1 base and 7 bases, in that order; junction bases with no gene match: 4. The germline V gene encodes CDR1 SNHLY and CDR2 FYNNEI. The CDR3 totals 15 residues. CDR3 residues: CASSEEGQGFNEQFF. DNA for the CDR3: TGTGCCAGCAGTGAAGAGGGACAGGGGTTTAATGAGCAGTTCTTC.

This chain uses TRBV7-9 with TRBJ1-5; 9 positions agree with TRBD1. V shed 5 bases and J 4 bases; nucleotides not matched to a gene: 9. This CDR3 has 16 residues. Germline V gives CDR1 SEHNR, CDR2 FQNEAQ (reference sequence). The CDR3 region has the DNA TGTGCCAGCAGCGCCGCGACCGGGACAGGGAATCAGCCCCAGCATTTT. Amino acid sequence: CASSAATGTGNQPQHF.

V gene TRBV5-1 combines with J gene TRBJ2-3; 11 bases match TRBD1. The germline CDR1 and CDR2 sequences are SGHRS and YFSETQ. CDR3 length equals 14 residues. J lost 7 bases, V lost 3 bases, and 4 bases had no gene match. CDR3 residues: CASSYGQGANTQYF. The DNA for the CDR3 is TGCGCCAGCAGCTATGGACAGGGGGCCAATACGCAGTATTTT.

This rearrangement joins TRBV30 to TRBJ2-3, with 8 nucleotides matching TRBD1. This CDR3 has 17 residues. The junction had 10 bases not matched to a gene; V was cut back by 2 bases and J by 0 bases. The germline V gene encodes CDR1 GTSNPN and CDR2 SVGIG (reference sequence). The CDR3 DNA reads TGTGCCTGGAGTTCAAGCAGGGGGCAGGGGAGCACAGATACGCAGTATTTT. Translating gives CAWSSSRGQGSTDTQYF.

The V gene is TRBV18, the J gene TRBJ2-5, with 8 nucleotides matching TRBD1. CDR3 length: 13 residues. After removal of 8 bases from V and 3 bases from J, the junction contained 5 bases not matched to a gene. Germline V gene sequence: CDR1 KGHSH, CDR2 LQKENI. The DNA for the CDR3 is TGTGCCAGCCGACCGACAGGGGAAGAGACCCAGTACTTC. This codes for CASRPTGEETQYF.

CDR3 sequence: CASSFRAGRSYNEQFF. Here the CDR3 DNA reads TGTGCCAGCAGCTTTAGAGCAGGGCGCTCCTACAATGAGCAGTTCTTC. V gene TRBV7-9 combines with J gene TRBJ2-1, with D possibly matching TRBD1 (5 bases). Germline V lookup: CDR1 SEHNR, CDR2 FQNEAQ (reference sequence). CDR3 size: 16 residues. Trimming took off 3 bases at V and 0 bases at J, with 12 bases between the two ends.

The chain combines TRBV11-2 with TRBJ1-3, with D unclear. V was pared by 0 bases and J by 0 bases, with 12 bases between. The length of the CDR3 is 17 residues. The germline V gene has CDR1 SGHAT and CDR2 FQNNGV. The DNA for the CDR3 is TGTGCCAGCAGCTTAGAGGGAGGGCCCTACTCTGGAAACACCATATATTTT. Protein product: CASSLEGGPYSGNTIYF.

This clone has just one count. This chain links TRBV12-5 with TRBJ1-5, with D uncertain. The CDR3 contains 16 residues. The V gene's germline CDR1 is LGHNT and CDR2 FRNRAP. The V gene lost 0 bases and the J gene lost 5 bases, with 14 bases spanning the gap. The CDR3 DNA reads TGTGCTAGTGGTTTGGTACGCCGTGTCGGGTATCAGCCCCAGCATTTT. Residues: CASGLVRRVGYQPQHF.

The V and J genes are TRBV7-9 and TRBJ1-3; D ambiguous. The CDR3 contains 15 residues. V was shortened by 3 bases and J by 0 bases, with 9 bases between the two germline ends. Germline lookup yields CDR1 SEHNR and CDR2 FQNEAQ (reference sequence). The CDR3 DNA reads TGTGCCAGCAGCTTTAGAGCCAACTCTGGAAACACCATATATTTT. Translated, it gives CASSFRANSGNTIYF.

This clone came up many times. The chain employs TRBV6-6 and TRBJ2-7; D gene uncertain. CDR3 size: 13 residues. Between the trimmed V and J ends, which lost 0 bases and 3 bases, there was a span of 6 bases. Germline-derived CDR1 and CDR2 are MNHNY and SVGAGI (reference sequence). CDR3 DNA: TGTGCCAGCAGTTACTCGAGAGGCTACGAGCAGTACGTC. Protein sequence: CASSYSRGYEQYV.

This clone has just a few counts. This chain joins TRBV6-5 and TRBJ1-1, with 7 bases lining up with TRBD1. CDR1 and CDR2 (germline): MNHEY, SVGAGI. The CDR3 sequence is 16 residues long. J was trimmed by 4 bases and V by 0 bases; bases with no gene match: 8. CDR3 nucleotides: TGTGCCAGCAGTTACTCTACGACAGGGCTGAGCACTGAAGCTTTCTTT. This sequence encodes CASSYSTTGLSTEAFF.

This rearrangement joins TRBV7-9 to TRBJ2-1; TRBD2 matches at 11 bases. The CDR3 sequence is 15 residues long. The J segment lost 7 bases and the V segment lost 4 bases, leaving 6 bases of the junction unmatched. Germline CDR1 and CDR2: SEHNR and FQNEAQ (reference sequence). CDR3 nucleotide sequence: TGTGCCAGCAGCTCGCGACTAGCGGGAAAGAATGAGCAGTTCTTC. Translating gives CASSSRLAGKNEQFF.

This clone was counted between two and nine times. This chain links TRBV28 with TRBJ2-7, with D possibly TRBD1 on 6 matching bases. V was pared by 5 bases and J by 6 bases, with 17 bases between. The germline V gene has CDR1 MDHEN and CDR2 SYDVKM. The CDR3 is 14 residues long. The CDR3 sequence: CASSTNTGYGEQYV. The CDR3 bases are TGTGCCAGCAGTACCAATACAGGGTATGGCGAGCAGTACGTC.

The rearrangement uses TRBV18 and TRBJ1-2; weak D call: TRBD1 (6 bases). V lost 2 bases to trimming and J lost 4 bases, with 8 bases between them. This CDR3 has 13 amino acids. Germline CDR1 reads KGHSH; CDR2 reads LQKENI. The CDR3 nucleotides are TGTGCCAGCTCACCAACAGGGCTCTATGGCTACACCTTC. Translating gives CASSPTGLYGYTF.

The chain employs TRBV4-1 and TRBJ2-7; 11 bases are shared with TRBD1. This CDR3 has 15 amino acids. V trimming: 0 bases; J trimming: 5 bases; junction bases outside the gene matches: 3. The germline V gene encodes CDR1 MGHRA and CDR2 YSYEKL. The DNA for the CDR3 is TGCGCCAGCAGCCAAGAGGACAGGGGGCGGCACGAGCAGTACGTC. It specifies CASSQEDRGRHEQYV.

CDR3 in amino acids: CASSIAGPSTDTQYF. CDR3 bases: TGTGCCAGTAGTATAGCGGGTCCTAGCACAGATACGCAGTATTTT. The chain links TRBV19 to TRBJ2-3; D is unresolved. Trimming left V 1 base short and J 0 bases short, with 8 bases between. The CDR3 spans 15 residues. The germline CDR1 and CDR2 sequences are LNHDA and SQIVND (reference sequence). Using reference TRBV19 and TRBJ2-3 for the parts outside the CDR3, the full variable domain is DGGITQSPKYLFRKEGQNVTLSCEQNLNHDAMYWYRQDPGQGLRLIYYSQIVNDFQKGDIAEGYSVSREKKESFPLTVTSAQKNPTAFYLCASSIAGPSTDTQYFGPGTRLTVL.

This chain links TRBV4-1 with TRBJ1-1; 7 nucleotides align to TRBD1. J was trimmed by 4 bases and V by 0 bases; bases with no gene match: 5. The CDR3 is 15 residues long. Per the germline V gene, CDR1 is MGHRA and CDR2 is YSYEKL. The chain's CDR3 is CASSQERGRVTEAFF. The CDR3 nucleotides read TGCGCCAGCAGCCAAGAGAGGGGGCGCGTCACTGAAGCTTTCTTT.

This clone was counted a single time. J is TRBJ2-5 and V is TRBV15; 13 bases agree with TRBD2. The germline V gene encodes CDR1 LNHNV and CDR2 YYDKDF (reference sequence). CDR3 length: 18 amino acids. V trimming: 0 bases; J trimming: 3 bases; junction bases outside the gene matches: 7. The CDR3 reads CATSRDLGGLAGEETQYF. The CDR3 DNA sequence: TGTGCCACCAGCAGAGATCTGGGAGGACTAGCGGGGGAAGAGACCCAGTACTTC.

This clone turned up a few times. The chain carries TRBV6-6 and TRBJ1-6, with 7 nucleotides matching TRBD1. The V segment lost 9 bases and the J segment 7 bases; nucleotides outside the gene matches: 6. From germline, CDR1 is MNHNY and CDR2 SVGAGI (reference sequence). This CDR3 comprises 13 residues. CDR3 protein: CASTGAENSPLHF. In DNA form, the CDR3 reads TGTGCCAGTACAGGGGCAGAAAATTCACCCCTCCACTTT.